The TCR beta chain described here comes from a study of T-cell reconstitution after alpha-beta-depleted transplantation in children. The TCRbeta library incorporated unique molecular identifiers. TCRdb fed the PCR reads into MiXCR, producing one record per CDR3 protein. The table includes about 500,000 distinct CDR3 sequences, around a third detected once. In its sample, this clonotype was seen a few times. The TCR sequence derives from a human donor who donated a stem cell graft to a child with aplastic anemia. The source was PBMCs from the stem cell graft donor, collected from the stem cell graft.

This chain's CDR3 is CAWSPAPLTEAFF. CDR3 in DNA: TGTGCCTGGAGTCCCGCCCCCCTCACTGAAGCTTTCTTT. This chain uses TRBV30 with TRBJ1-1; D is ambiguous. The CDR3 covers 13 residues. Germline V gene lookup returns CDR1 GTSNPN and CDR2 SVGIG (reference sequence). Trimming removed 2 bases at V and 4 bases at J, with 11 bases between.